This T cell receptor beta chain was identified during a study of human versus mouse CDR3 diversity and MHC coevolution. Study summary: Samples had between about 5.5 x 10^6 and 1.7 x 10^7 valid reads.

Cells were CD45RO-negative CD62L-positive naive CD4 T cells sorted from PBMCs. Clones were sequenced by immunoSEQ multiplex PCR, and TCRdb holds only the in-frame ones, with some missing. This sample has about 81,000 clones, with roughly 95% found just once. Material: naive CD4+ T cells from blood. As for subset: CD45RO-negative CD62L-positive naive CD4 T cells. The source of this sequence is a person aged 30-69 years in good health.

CDR3 protein: CASSPRGGRPYGYTF. CDR3 coding DNA: TGTGCCAGCAGTCCCCGGGGGGGGAGGCCCTATGGCTACACCTTC. The rearrangement joins TRBV27 to TRBJ1-2; TRBD1 is a possible D gene (5 bases). This CDR3 is 15 amino acids long. V lost 5 bases and J 4 bases, leaving 17 bases between the germline ends. CDR1 and CDR2 from the germline V gene are MNHEY and SMNVEV (reference sequence).